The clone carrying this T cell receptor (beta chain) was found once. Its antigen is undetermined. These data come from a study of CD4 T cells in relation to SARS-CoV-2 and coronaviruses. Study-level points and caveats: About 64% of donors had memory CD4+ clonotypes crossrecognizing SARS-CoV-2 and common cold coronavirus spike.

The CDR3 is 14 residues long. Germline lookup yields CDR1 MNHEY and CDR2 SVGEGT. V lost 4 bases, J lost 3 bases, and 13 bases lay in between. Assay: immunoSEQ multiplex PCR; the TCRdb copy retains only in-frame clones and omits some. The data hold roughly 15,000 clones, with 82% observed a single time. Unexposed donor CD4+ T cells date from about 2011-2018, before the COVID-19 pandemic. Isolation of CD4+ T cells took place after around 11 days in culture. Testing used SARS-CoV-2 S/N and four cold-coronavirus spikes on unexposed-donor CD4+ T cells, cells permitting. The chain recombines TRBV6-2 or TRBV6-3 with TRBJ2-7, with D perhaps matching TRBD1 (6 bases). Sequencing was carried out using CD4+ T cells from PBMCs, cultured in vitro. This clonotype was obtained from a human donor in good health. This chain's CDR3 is CASSSVTGFYEQYF. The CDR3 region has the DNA TGTGCCAGCAGTTCCGTAACAGGGTTCTACGAGCAGTACTTC.